This TCR beta chain appears in the sequencing data of a study of blood T cells in healthy people across ages. Combining a sample-barcoded 5' primer with a J-beta primer mix, a second PCR ran for roughly 6 to 12 cycles. Each TCR beta cDNA got a 12-nucleotide random molecular identifier. Each CDR3 protein is one row after TCRdb ran MiXCR on the 5' RACE reads. This table holds 750,000 to 950,000 distinct CDR3 sequences, 25% to 30% found once. The V gene end was trimmed by 3 bases and the J gene end by 2 bases; junction bases not matched to a gene: 6. The CDR3 covers 17 residues. Germline CDR1 is LNHDA and CDR2 is SQIVND (reference sequence). Isolation per sample recovered at least 7 million PBMCs. Total RNA, at least 6 micrograms per sample, came from PBMCs. These records were also assigned to another study, of T cells of mothers and their children.

This clonotype was obtained from a boy aged 5-17 years in good health. V and J are TRBV19 and TRBJ2-3; 12 bases line up with TRBD2. What was sequenced was blood. The CDR3 is CASSIRTSGVLTDTQYF. CDR3 nucleotides: TGTGCCAGTAGTATTCGGACTAGCGGGGTGCTCACAGATACGCAGTATTTT. The full variable domain, completed using reference TRBV19 and TRBJ2-3, is DGGITQSPKYLFRKEGQNVTLSCEQNLNHDAMYWYRQDPGQGLRLIYYSQIVNDFQKGDIAEGYSVSREKKESFPLTVTSAQKNPTAFYLCASSIRTSGVLTDTQYFGPGTRLTVL.